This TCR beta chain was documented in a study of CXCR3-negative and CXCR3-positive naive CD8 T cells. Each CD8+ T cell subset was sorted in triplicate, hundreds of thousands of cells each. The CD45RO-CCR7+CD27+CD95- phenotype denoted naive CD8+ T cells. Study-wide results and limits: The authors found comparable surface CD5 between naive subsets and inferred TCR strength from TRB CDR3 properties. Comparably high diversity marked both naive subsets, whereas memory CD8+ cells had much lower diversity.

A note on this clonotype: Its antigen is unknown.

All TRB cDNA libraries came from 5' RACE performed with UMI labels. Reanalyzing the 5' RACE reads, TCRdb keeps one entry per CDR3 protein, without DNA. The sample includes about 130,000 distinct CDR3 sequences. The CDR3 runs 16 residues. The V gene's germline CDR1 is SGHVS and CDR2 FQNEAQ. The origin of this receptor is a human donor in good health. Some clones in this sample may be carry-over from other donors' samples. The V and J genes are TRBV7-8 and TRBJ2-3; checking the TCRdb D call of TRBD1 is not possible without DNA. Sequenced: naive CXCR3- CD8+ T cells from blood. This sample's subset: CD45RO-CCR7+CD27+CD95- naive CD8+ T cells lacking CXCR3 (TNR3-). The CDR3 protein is CASSLGLAGPTDTQYF.